This T cell receptor beta chain was captured in a study of regulatory T cells in long-lasting Graves disease. Overall study results and limits: Less diverse TCR repertoires were seen in persistent Graves' patients than in newly diagnosed ones.

Arm-PCR of CDR3 regions and iRepertoire HTBI primers were the basis on which TCR beta libraries were built. One entry per CDR3 protein, called by TCRdb with MiXCR from the multiplex PCR reads. The sample holds 300,000 to 400,000 distinct CDR3 sequences, 15% to 20% seen once. Germline lookup yields CDR1 SQVTM and CDR2 ANQGSEA. The CDR3 has 13 residues. Trimming left V 0 bases short and J 4 bases short, with 10 bases between. Time point: persistent/refractory GD, antithyroid drugs over 5 years with positive TRAb. Researchers made the TCR library from RNA that was extracted from PBMCs. As concerns this clonotype: Antigen specificity is unknown.

Sequenced material: peripheral blood mononuclear cells (PBMCs), taken when the disease was refractory, from a patient treated with antithyroid drugs. This clonotype was sampled from a female donor with Graves disease. The gene calls are TRBV29-1 and TRBJ2-7; maybe TRBD1 (6 bases). The CDR3 here is CSVEDGTSYEQYF. The CDR3 DNA reads as TGCAGCGTTGAAGATGGGACATCGTACGAGCAGTACTTC.